This T cell receptor beta chain was found in a study of control samples from healthy donors and cancer patients. This clone was recorded once. Sequencing used immunoSEQ multiplex PCR; TCRdb keeps in-frame clones, though not all of them. The sample records approximately 160,000 clones, 75% to 95% being singletons. The receptor was isolated from a middle-aged woman in good health. The sample comprised blood.

CDR3 sequence reads: CASSDKAGPGAAGNTIYF. The DNA of the CDR3 is TGTGCCAGCAGCGATAAAGCCGGACCAGGAGCGGCTGGAAACACCATATATTTT. This sequence joins TRBV9 and TRBJ1-3, with unresolved D. Trimming shortened V by 3 bases and J by 2 bases, and 21 bases separated the two germline ends. Germline V gives CDR1 SGDLS, CDR2 YYNGEE. The CDR3 runs 18 residues.